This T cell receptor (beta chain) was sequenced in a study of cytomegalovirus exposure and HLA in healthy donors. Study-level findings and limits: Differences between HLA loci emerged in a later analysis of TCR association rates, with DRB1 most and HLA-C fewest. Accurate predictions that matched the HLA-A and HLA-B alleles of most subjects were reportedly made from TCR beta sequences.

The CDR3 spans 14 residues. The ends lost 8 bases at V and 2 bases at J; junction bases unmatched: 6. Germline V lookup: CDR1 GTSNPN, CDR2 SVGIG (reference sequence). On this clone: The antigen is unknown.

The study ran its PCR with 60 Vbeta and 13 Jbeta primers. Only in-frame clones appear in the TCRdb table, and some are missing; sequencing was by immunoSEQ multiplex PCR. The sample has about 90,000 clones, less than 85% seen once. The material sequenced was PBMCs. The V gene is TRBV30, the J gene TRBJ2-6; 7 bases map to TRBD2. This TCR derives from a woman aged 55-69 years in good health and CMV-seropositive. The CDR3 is CARTGGAGANVLTF. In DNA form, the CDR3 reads TGTGCCCGCACTGGGGGGGCTGGGGCCAACGTCCTGACTTTC.